This entry lists 13 T cell receptor beta chains sequenced from one sample in a study of CD8 T cells in ankylosing spondylitis. TCRdb recomputed calls from the 5' RACE reads with MiXCR, one row per CDR3 protein. This sample carries 200,000 to 300,000 distinct CDR3 sequences, approximately 9% of them seen once, and the ten largest clones take 6.8%. Sequenced material: blood, either unsorted or a sorted T cell fraction (not recorded which). Receptors were obtained from a male donor with ankylosing spondylitis or in good health (not recorded which).

This clonotype was counted at least ten times. The chain links TRBV20-1 to TRBJ2-3, with D perhaps TRBD1 or TRBD2 (5 bases each). The CDR3 spans 16 residues. CDR1 is DFQATT and CDR2 is SNEGSKA in the germline V gene (reference sequence). V shed 4 bases and J shed 0 bases, with 17 bases lying between them. Here the CDR3 DNA reads TGCAGTGCTACAACCCCGGGACGCAAAAGCACAGATACGCAGTATTTT. Its protein product is CSATTPGRKSTDTQYF.

There are many counts of this clonotype. The chain joins TRBV6-1 to TRBJ1-5; no clear D gene. CDR1 and CDR2 (germline): MNHNS, SASEGT. The V end lost 5 bases, the J end lost 5 bases, and 10 bases lay between the germline ends. The CDR3 covers 13 residues. As DNA, the CDR3 is TGTGCCAGCAGTCCTGACGGCCATCAGCCCCAGCATTTT. Amino acid sequence: CASSPDGHQPQHF.

Ten or more counts support this clonotype. This chain uses TRBV2 with TRBJ2-1; no clear D. The V end lost 3 bases, the J end lost 1 base, and 7 bases lay between the germline ends. CDR1 SNHLY and CDR2 FYNNEI come from the germline V gene. The CDR3 runs 14 residues. The CDR3 reads CASSDSRSYNEQFF. The CDR3 DNA reads as TGTGCCAGCAGTGACTCCCGATCCTACAATGAGCAGTTCTTC. The full variable domain, completed using reference TRBV2 and TRBJ2-1, is EPEVTQTPSHQVTQMGQEVILRCVPISNHLYFYWYRQILGQKVEFLVSFYNNEISEKSEIFDDQFSVERPDGSNFTLKIRSTKLEDSAMYFCASSDSRSYNEQFFGPGTRLTVL.

The table lists this clonotype with many counts. The rearrangement joins TRBV20-1 to TRBJ2-7, with 11 nucleotides matching TRBD1. This CDR3 contains 15 residues. With V trimmed by 3 bases and J by 3 bases, 7 bases remained unmatched. Germline-derived CDR1 and CDR2 are DFQATT and SNEGSKA (reference sequence). CDR3 bases: TGCAGTGCTAGTGATTTGGGACAGGGGGTCTACGAGCAGTACTTC. Encoded protein: CSASDLGQGVYEQYF.

This clonotype was recorded at least ten times. The chain joins TRBV12-3 or TRBV12-4 to TRBJ2-7, with 10 bases identical to TRBD1. J was trimmed by 4 bases and V by 5 bases; bases with no gene match: 5. The CDR3 sequence is 14 residues long. The CDR3 protein is CASSLRTGGYEQYF. CDR3 nucleotides: TGTGCCAGCAGTCTACGGACAGGGGGTTACGAGCAGTACTTC.

This clonotype has a count of ten or more. J is TRBJ2-7 and V is TRBV4-3, with a possible D match to TRBD2 (6 bases). The CDR3 covers 15 residues. In germline, CDR1 is LGHNA, CDR2 YSLEER. Deletions cut 0 bases from V and 6 bases from J, with 15 bases between. This CDR3 reads CASSQEVRRESEQYF. The CDR3 DNA reads as TGCGCCAGCAGCCAAGAGGTCCGGAGGGAAAGCGAGCAGTACTTC.

This clonotype was picked up many times. The V gene is TRBV9, the J gene TRBJ1-1; the D is unclear. CDR3 size: 14 residues. V lost 4 bases and J 5 bases, leaving 15 bases between the germline ends. Per germline, CDR1 SGDLS and CDR2 YYNGEE. CDR3 loop: CASSLGPPSTEAFF. The CDR3 DNA sequence: TGTGCCAGCAGCTTGGGCCCTCCGAGTACTGAAGCTTTCTTT.

This clonotype was observed a few times. The J gene is TRBJ2-5, the V gene TRBV7-6; 9 nucleotides agree with TRBD1. Germline V lookup: CDR1 SGHVS, CDR2 FNYEAQ. The CDR3 spans 15 residues. Trimming cost V 5 bases and J 4 bases; bases outside gene matches: 8. Here the CDR3 reads CASSPGTGSLETQYF. The CDR3 DNA sequence: TGTGCCAGCAGCCCCGGGACAGGGAGTTTAGAGACCCAGTACTTC.

This clonotype was detected many times. The chain links TRBV29-1 to TRBJ2-4; 10 positions agree with TRBD1. The ends lost 7 bases at V and 0 bases at J; junction bases unmatched: 6. From germline, CDR1 is SQVTM and CDR2 ANQGSEA. This CDR3 has 15 residues. DNA of the CDR3: TGCAGCGCCGGGACAGGGGAGGTAGCCAAAAACATTCAGTACTTC. Its protein product is CSAGTGEVAKNIQYF.

This clonotype has a count of ten or more. The chain combines TRBV20-1 with TRBJ2-3; D is possibly TRBD2 (7 bases). With 0 bases removed from V and 0 bases from J, the gap between germline ends came to 16 bases. This CDR3 is 17 amino acids long. CDR1 is DFQATT and CDR2 is SNEGSKA in the germline V gene (reference sequence). CDR3 region: CSARDLGGRGSTDTQYF. Here the CDR3 DNA reads TGCAGTGCTAGAGATTTGGGGGGGCGCGGTAGCACAGATACGCAGTATTTT.

In its sample, this clonotype was seen many times. V and J are TRBV5-1 and TRBJ2-3; maybe TRBD1 (6 bases). The CDR3 spans 16 residues. The V gene lost 0 bases and the J gene lost 2 bases, with 13 bases spanning the gap. Germline CDR1 reads SGHRS; CDR2 reads YFSETQ. The CDR3 loop reads CASSLDGGLHTDTQYF. The CDR3 DNA sequence: TGCGCCAGCAGCTTGGATGGGGGCCTACACACAGATACGCAGTATTTT.

This clonotype was counted ten times or more. The chain couples TRBV28 to TRBJ1-6, with 7 bases matching TRBD1. The CDR3 is 14 amino acids. CDR1 is MDHEN and CDR2 is SYDVKM in the germline V gene. V was pared by 5 bases and J by 5 bases, with 3 bases of the junction left unmatched. CDR3 region: CASSPTGDNSPLHF. DNA for the CDR3: TGTGCCAGCAGTCCTACAGGGGATAATTCACCCCTCCACTTT.

This clonotype was seen ten or more times. The chain links TRBV9 to TRBJ1-2, with TRBD1 matching over 7 bases. This CDR3 is 13 amino acids long. Trimming removed 0 bases from V and 8 bases from J; junction bases left unmatched: 4. Germline assignment: CDR1 SGDLS and CDR2 YYNGEE. The CDR3 coding sequence is TGTGCCAGCAGCGTAGAGGGGGCGCGAGGCTACACCTTC. It codes for CASSVEGARGYTF.